A selection of T cell receptor beta chains follows, all from one sample in a study of T-cell reconstitution after alpha-beta-depleted transplantation in children. TCRdb re-called the PCR reads through MiXCR, storing one row per CDR3 protein. Among over 100,000 distinct CDR3 sequences listed, around a tenth were seen once. Sequences were derived from PBMCs, sampled before TCRalphabeta/CD19-depleted stem cell transplant. The source of these receptors is a boy aged 2-15 years with acute lymphoblastic leukemia, due to receive a stem cell transplant. Each CDR3 is given with its conserved first and last residue. Fields, in order: clone size, D gene, J gene, V gene, CDR3 protein, CDR3 DNA. A D gene is named only where the DNA matches it firmly. A row's size may be missing; if present it is once, few, many or a size class.

>few|TRBD1|TRBJ2-2|TRBV10-3
CAIRGGQGASGELFF
TGTGCCATCAGGGGGGGACAGGGGGCTTCCGGGGAGCTGTTTTTT
>many|.|TRBJ2-3|TRBV20-1
CSAREGTDTQYF
TGCAGTGCTAGAGAGGGGACAGATACGCAGTATTTT
>few|.|TRBJ2-2|TRBV20-1
CSARPGTINTGELFF
TGCAGTGCTAGACCGGGGACAATAAACACCGGGGAGCTGTTTTTT
>many|.|TRBJ2-7|TRBV5-6
CASSLVARPYEQYF
TGTGCCAGCAGCTTGGTCGCTAGACCCTACGAGCAGTACTTC
>.|.|TRBJ1-4|TRBV7-9
CASGARTATNEKLFF
TGTGCCAGCGGAGCACGAACTGCAACTAATGAAAAACTGTTTTTT
>few|TRBD2|TRBJ2-3|TRBV9
CASSVELAETDTQYF
TGTGCCAGCAGCGTAGAACTAGCGGAAACAGATACGCAGTATTTT
>few|.|TRBJ2-2|TRBV6-1
CASSRPGGTGELFF
TGTGCCAGCAGCCGACCCGGGGGAACCGGGGAGCTGTTTTTT
>many|.|TRBJ1-6|TRBV12-3/TRBV12-4
CASSLDRKHSPLHF
TGTGCCAGCAGTTTAGACAGGAAACATTCACCCCTCCACTTT
>few|TRBD1|TRBJ2-7|TRBV19
CASSDPPGQASYEQYF
TGTGCCAGTAGTGACCCCCCGGGACAGGCCTCCTACGAGCAGTACTTC
>.|TRBD1|TRBJ2-3|TRBV9
CASSVAGQPKVDTQYF
TGTGCCAGCAGCGTAGCGGGACAGCCTAAGGTGGATACGCAGTATTTT
>few|TRBD2|TRBJ2-4|TRBV5-4
CASSLASGGSPSKNIQYF
TGTGCCAGCAGCTTGGCCAGCGGCGGGAGCCCATCCAAAAACATTCAGTACTTC
>many|TRBD1|TRBJ1-1|TRBV18
CASSPLPSTGMSTEAFF
TGTGCCAGCTCACCACTTCCGTCGACAGGGATGAGTACTGAAGCTTTCTTT
>many|TRBD2|TRBJ2-3|TRBV6-5
CASSYEWASGYADTQYF
TGTGCCAGCAGTTACGAGTGGGCTAGCGGGTATGCAGATACGCAGTATTTT
>.|.|TRBJ2-1|TRBV7-7
CASSPVGPNNEQFF
TGTGCCAGCAGCCCCGTGGGGCCTAACAATGAGCAGTTCTTC
>few|TRBD2|TRBJ2-7|TRBV13
CASSSTSGSTHEQYF
TGTGCCAGCAGCTCGACTAGCGGGAGTACCCACGAGCAGTACTTC
>once|TRBD2|TRBJ2-4|TRBV11-2
CASSFTGTSGKNIQYF
TGTGCCAGCAGCTTTACCGGGACTAGCGGAAAAAACATTCAGTACTTC
>many|TRBD1|TRBJ2-5|TRBV20-1
CSLTGGYGETQYF
TGCAGTCTGACAGGGGGATATGGGGAGACCCAGTACTTC
>once|.|TRBJ2-7|TRBV9
CASSVGPGSLYEQYF
TGTGCCAGCAGCGTAGGGCCGGGCTCCCTCTACGAGCAGTACTTC
>few|.|TRBJ2-7|TRBV12-3/TRBV12-4
CASSSTGLYYEQYF
TGTGCCAGCAGTTCAACAGGGTTGTACTACGAGCAGTACTTC
>.|.|TRBJ1-5|TRBV11-2
CASSLGLGVNQPQHF
TGTGCCAGCAGCTTGGGTTTGGGGGTAAATCAGCCCCAGCATTTT
>few|.|TRBJ2-1|TRBV7-8
CASSLSTGSLREQFF
TGTGCCAGCAGCTTAAGTACGGGATCCCTACGGGAGCAGTTCTTC
>.|.|TRBJ1-2|TRBV18
CASSPTQSKGYTF
TGTGCCAGCTCACCAACACAGTCGAAAGGCTACACCTTC
>.|.|TRBJ2-1|TRBV29-1
CSVEAPVRRQFF
TGCAGCGTTGAAGCCCCGGTGCGTAGGCAGTTCTTC
>many|.|TRBJ2-1|TRBV3-1
CASTGLNEQFF
TGTGCCAGCACCGGACTAAATGAGCAGTTCTTC
>few|.|TRBJ2-6|TRBV27
CASSPLRVGRGVSGANVLTF
TGTGCCAGCAGTCCGCTGCGAGTAGGCAGGGGTGTATCTGGGGCCAACGTCCTGACTTTC
>few|TRBD2|TRBJ2-2|TRBV3-1
CASSPKGGLAANTGELFF
TGTGCCAGCAGCCCAAAAGGGGGACTAGCGGCGAACACCGGGGAGCTGTTTTTT
>few|TRBD2|TRBJ2-1|TRBV5-1
CASSLTSGSGEQFF
TGCGCCAGCAGCCTAACTAGCGGGTCGGGTGAGCAGTTCTTC